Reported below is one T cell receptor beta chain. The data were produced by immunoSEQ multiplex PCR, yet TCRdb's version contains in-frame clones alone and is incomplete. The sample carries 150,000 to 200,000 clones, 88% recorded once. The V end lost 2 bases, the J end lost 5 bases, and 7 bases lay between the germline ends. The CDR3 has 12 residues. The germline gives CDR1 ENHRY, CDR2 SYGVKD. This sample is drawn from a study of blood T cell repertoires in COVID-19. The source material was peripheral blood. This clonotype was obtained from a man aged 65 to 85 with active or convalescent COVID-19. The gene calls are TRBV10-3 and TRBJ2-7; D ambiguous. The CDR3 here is CAISESSDEQYF. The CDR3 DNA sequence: TGTGCCATCAGTGAGAGTAGTGACGAGCAGTACTTC.